The 11 T cell receptor beta chains below all came from one sample that was sequenced in a study of regulatory T cells in long-lasting Graves disease. This sample's time point: persistent/refractory GD, antithyroid drugs over 5 years with positive TRAb. Extracted PBMC RNA gave rise to the TCR library. CDR3-region Arm-PCR and iRepertoire HTBI primers produced the TCR beta libraries. MiXCR, run by TCRdb on the multiplex PCR reads, gives a single entry per CDR3 protein. The table lists around 340,000 distinct CDR3 sequences, about 20% of them singletons. Sequenced here: peripheral blood mononuclear cells (PBMCs), sampled when the disease was refractory, from a patient treated with antithyroid drugs. The receptors here all came from a female donor with Graves disease.

This clonotype was detected ten times or more. The chain joins TRBV12-3 or TRBV12-4 to TRBJ1-1; possible D gene TRBD1, 5 bases. Trimming shortened V by 5 bases and J by 1 base, and 11 bases separated the two germline ends. This CDR3 has 14 residues. In DNA form, the CDR3 reads TGTGCCAGCAGTGCGGCGGGGGGGAACACTGAAGCTTTCTTT. Translating it yields CASSAAGGNTEAFF.

The chain couples TRBV20-1 to TRBJ1-2; no clear D gene. Germline CDR1 reads DFQATT; CDR2 reads SNEGSKA (reference sequence). The CDR3 loop spans 11 amino acids. Trimming took off 5 bases at V and 7 bases at J, with 11 bases between the two ends. CDR3 in amino acids: CSAWVSGGYTF. The CDR3 bases are TGCAGTGCTTGGGTGTCGGGTGGCTACACCTTC.

This clonotype was seen a few times. The chain joins TRBV7-9 to TRBJ1-4; 7 bases match TRBD1. Germline V gene sequence: CDR1 SEHNR, CDR2 FQNEAQ (reference sequence). The CDR3 extends over 15 amino acids. J gave up 7 bases and V 3 bases, and 8 bases lay outside the gene matches. Written as DNA, the CDR3 is TGTGCCAGCAGCTTGAGGACAGGCCGTGTTGAAAAACTGTTTTTT. Translation: CASSLRTGRVEKLFF.

This clonotype was recorded a few times. The chain joins TRBV7-3 to TRBJ2-5; 10 bases map to TRBD2. Germline V gives CDR1 SGHTA, CDR2 FQGTGA. This CDR3 is built from 16 residues. The V segment lost 0 bases and the J segment 5 bases; nucleotides outside the gene matches: 6. The CDR3, as DNA: TGTGCCAGCAGCTTAACGGGCCTAGCGGGAGCTGAGACCCAGTACTTC. Translating it yields CASSLTGLAGAETQYF.

The sample holds a few counts of this clonotype. V gene TRBV7-2 combines with J gene TRBJ1-2; 12 nucleotides agree with TRBD1. The CDR3 has 14 amino acids. Germline-derived CDR1 and CDR2 are SGHTA and FQGNSA. The J segment lost 8 bases and the V segment lost 5 bases, leaving 6 bases of the junction unmatched. The CDR3 region has the DNA TGTGCCAGCAGCAAACGGGACAGGGGGCTCGGCTACACCTTC. Protein product: CASSKRDRGLGYTF.

This clonotype was observed a few times. This sequence joins TRBV20-1 and TRBJ1-1; D uncertain. This CDR3 is built from 12 residues. Germline V CDR1 and CDR2: DFQATT, SNEGSKA (reference sequence). Trimming took off 5 bases at V and 7 bases at J, with 14 bases between the two ends. The CDR3 sequence is CSALTERFEAFF. The DNA for the CDR3 is TGCAGTGCTTTAACTGAAAGATTTGAAGCTTTCTTT.

The chain is built from TRBV12-3 or TRBV12-4 and TRBJ1-2; weak D call: TRBD1 (6 bases). V was shortened by 3 bases and J by 4 bases, with 12 bases between the two germline ends. CDR3 length: 14 residues. The CDR3 spells CASSLGQGTYGYTF. DNA for the CDR3: TGTGCCAGCAGTTTGGGGCAGGGGACCTATGGCTACACCTTC.

V gene TRBV6-1 combines with J gene TRBJ1-3, with no clear D. CDR1 and CDR2 from the germline V gene are MNHNS and SASEGT. V lost 6 bases and J 0 bases, leaving 15 bases between the germline ends. CDR3 length: 16 residues. CDR3 residues: CASSLRDARSGNTIYF. For the CDR3, the DNA is TGTGCCAGCAGCCTTCGTGACGCACGCTCTGGAAACACCATATATTTT.

This clonotype was picked up many times. This chain links TRBV2 with TRBJ1-1; the match to TRBD1 covers 10 bases. V was clipped by 6 bases and J by 3 bases; unmatched bases: 10. From germline, CDR1 is SNHLY and CDR2 FYNNEI. The CDR3 has 16 residues. The CDR3 sequence is CASSETGQGIYTEAFF. CDR3 in DNA: TGTGCCAGCAGCGAAACGGGACAGGGGATTTACACTGAAGCTTTCTTT.

For this clonotype: The CDR3 end shows no conserved phenylalanine or tryptophan, and so a read error is likely. The rearrangement links TRBV10-3 to TRBJ1-1; D is perhaps TRBD1 (5 bases). The CDR3 loop spans 16 amino acids. CDR1 is ENHRY and CDR2 is SYGVKD in the germline V gene. The V end lost 11 bases, the J end lost 1 base, and 23 bases lay between the germline ends. CDR3 in DNA: TGTGCCCCACAGCCAAGCCCAGGGAATCCGAACACTGAAGCTTTCCTT. Protein sequence: CAPQPSPGNPNTEAFL.

V gene TRBV4-1 combines with J gene TRBJ1-4; the D gene is possibly TRBD1 (6 bases). Germline values: CDR1 MGHRA, CDR2 YSYEKL. V was clipped by 3 bases and J by 4 bases, with 15 bases between them. This CDR3 is 16 amino acids long. This chain's CDR3 is CASSHGTRGGNEKLFF. CDR3 in DNA: TGCGCCAGCAGCCATGGAACGAGGGGGGGTAATGAAAAACTGTTTTTT.